Described below is a single T cell receptor (beta chain) sequence and its context. Its specificity is unknown. Data came from immunoSEQ multiplex PCR; TCRdb stores just in-frame clones and leaves some out. The sample consists of about 57,000 clones, roughly 90% of them appearing once. V was shortened by 2 bases and J by 4 bases, with 14 bases between the two germline ends. The CDR3 sequence is 14 residues long. Per the germline V gene, CDR1 is GTSNPN and CDR2 is SVGIG (reference sequence). These data come from a study of graft-versus-host responses after intestinal transplantation. Looking at the study overall: Each transplant was multivisceral, liver-intestinal, or isolated intestinal. Anti-thymocyte globulin was used for induction in all recipients, who then took tacrolimus and steroids for approximately three years.

Whole-study results and caveats: An association linked early post-transplant HvG declines with peak circulating GvH clone levels.

The input for sequencing was PBMCs, taken 26 days after transplant. The receptor was isolated from a human patient who received an intestinal transplant, so some T cells may come from the graft donor. V is TRBV30 and J is TRBJ1-2; D gene unclear. The DNA for the CDR3 is TGTGCCTGGAGTTCCCCCAGTGAGGGCTATGGCTACACCTTC. This translates into CAWSSPSEGYGYTF.